These 3 T cell receptor beta chains were all obtained from the same sample, sequenced in a study of long-term antiretroviral therapy in people with HIV. This was the immunoSEQ v3.0 assay at survey level. Sequencing was performed with immunoSEQ multiplex PCR; in TCRdb, only in-frame clones are kept and a portion is missing. Of about 16,000 clones in the sample, about three quarters were seen once. The sequences come from unsorted PBMCs, collected 2.1 years after starting antiretroviral therapy. The receptors come from a middle-aged man with HIV.

CDR3 DNA sequence: TGTGCCAGCAGCCTTTGGACAGGGGGCGAAATTTTGCGGGGCTACACCTTC. Amino acids: CASSLWTGGEILRGYTF. The chain recombines TRBV5-6 with TRBJ1-2; 11 bases fit TRBD1. Trimming at V came to 4 bases and at J to 8 bases, leaving 16 bases not matched to a gene. The CDR3 spans 17 residues. Germline V lookup: CDR1 SGHDT, CDR2 YYEEEE.

The chain combines TRBV27 with TRBJ2-7; D is undetermined. V was clipped by 6 bases and J by 0 bases, with 12 bases between them. The germline V gene has CDR1 MNHEY and CDR2 SMNVEV (reference sequence). The CDR3 contains 14 residues. CDR3 protein: CASRTYSRSYEQYF. In DNA form, the CDR3 reads TGTGCCAGCAGAACCTATTCTCGCTCCTACGAGCAGTACTTC.

By proportion, this clone is hyperexpanded (1% or more). This rearrangement joins TRBV30 to TRBJ1-6; D is unclear. The CDR3 covers 14 residues. Trimming cost V 1 base and J 14 bases, with 18 bases left between them. Germline CDR1 and CDR2: GTSNPN and SVGIG (reference sequence). The CDR3: CAWSGEDGRRTLHF. The CDR3 nucleotides are TGTGCCTGGAGTGGTGAAGATGGGCGGCGGACCCTCCACTTT.